This TCR beta chain was sequenced in a study of cytomegalovirus exposure and HLA in healthy donors. Broader study findings: A later analysis, which compared TCR beta chains of equal frequency, found the HLA-associated ones more clonally expanded.

Germline assignment: CDR1 SNHLY and CDR2 FYNNEI. J gave up 4 bases and V 0 bases, and 6 bases lay outside the gene matches. The CDR3 length is 16 residues. PCR primers comprised 60 Vbeta and 13 Jbeta primers. Original data processing: Later, 65 million to 90 million unique TCR beta chains were counted in an analysis, and 8.5 million to 13 million of them were shared. Some clones are missing from TCRdb's copy, which holds only in-frame ones; the method was immunoSEQ multiplex PCR. From that table come the V and J calls and clone size; the DNA was used to work out D and trimming. The table lists more than 95,000 clones, approximately 82% of them singletons, with 15% to 25% in the top ten. This clone occurred a few times. The target antigen is unknown.

Input material: PBMCs. This clonotype was sampled from a young man in good health and CMV-seropositive. The V gene is TRBV2, the J gene TRBJ1-5, with 7 bases identical to TRBD1. CDR3 sequence reads: CASSEASGTENQPQHF. DNA for the CDR3: TGTGCCAGCAGTGAAGCGTCCGGGACAGAAAATCAGCCCCAGCATTTT.